One sample yielded the 28 T cell receptor beta chains listed below, sequenced in a study of regulatory T cells in long-lasting Graves disease. According to the study, TCR beta libraries were built with iRepertoire HTBI primers and CDR3-region Arm-PCR. TCRdb processed the multiplex PCR reads anew with MiXCR; each CDR3 protein has one entry. The data show 440,000 or so distinct CDR3 sequences, 16% seen once. Time point given: newly diagnosed GD, antithyroid drugs for less than 3 months. RNA extracted from PBMCs served as the sequencing template. The same sample was also used in a study of T cells in Graves' hyperthyroidism and ophthalmopathy.

Sequenced material: peripheral blood mononuclear cells (PBMCs), taken at new diagnosis, from a patient treated with antithyroid drugs. These receptor sequences come from a woman aged 25 to 45 with Graves disease.

This clonotype was observed a few times. The chain recombines TRBV5-1 with TRBJ2-7; D may be TRBD1 (6 bases). Germline V gene lookup returns CDR1 SGHRS and CDR2 YFSETQ. CDR3 length equals 15 residues. With 5 bases removed from V and 4 bases from J, the gap between germline ends came to 19 bases. In DNA form, the CDR3 reads TGCGCCAGCAGGCCGACTACAGGGTTAAGGTACGAGCAGTACTTC. This gives the protein CASRPTTGLRYEQYF.

This clonotype was counted at least ten times. The rearrangement links TRBV19 to TRBJ2-1; TRBD2 aligns across 9 bases. In germline, CDR1 is LNHDA, CDR2 SQIVND (reference sequence). The trim removed 4 bases at V and 4 bases at J, leaving 8 bases unmatched. CDR3 length: 16 amino acids. The CDR3 sequence is CASSSVAGGPYNEQFF. The DNA for the CDR3 is TGTGCCAGTAGTAGCGTGGCGGGAGGGCCTTACAATGAGCAGTTCTTC. Complete variable domain (other parts from reference TRBV19 and TRBJ2-1): DGGITQSPKYLFRKEGQNVTLSCEQNLNHDAMYWYRQDPGQGLRLIYYSQIVNDFQKGDIAEGYSVSREKKESFPLTVTSAQKNPTAFYLCASSSVAGGPYNEQFFGPGTRLTVL.

This clonotype was found a few times. The CDR3 coding sequence is TGTGCCAGCAGAGTCACACAGGGATGGGACCGGTCTGGAAACACCATATATTTT. This gives the protein CASRVTQGWDRSGNTIYF. The V and J genes are TRBV13 and TRBJ1-3, with D perhaps TRBD1 (6 bases). The CDR3 length is 18 residues. The V gene's germline CDR1 is PRHDT and CDR2 FYEKMQ (reference sequence). Trimming removed 6 bases at V and 1 base at J, with 22 bases between. Full variable domain (rest looked up from reference TRBV13 and TRBJ1-3): AAGVIQSPRHLIKEKRETATLKCYPIPRHDTVYWYQQGPGQDPQFLISFYEKMQSDKGSIPDRFSAQQFSDYHSELNMSSLELGDSALYFCASRVTQGWDRSGNTIYFGEGSWLTVV.

The rearrangement links TRBV12-3 or TRBV12-4 to TRBJ2-7; 7 bases fit TRBD1. CDR3 size: 18 residues. J gave up 1 base and V 1 base, and 13 bases lay outside the gene matches. Here the CDR3 reads CASSLEIGTVYLSYEQYF. In nucleotides, the CDR3 is TGTGCCAGCAGTTTAGAGATCGGGACAGTGTACCTATCCTACGAGCAGTACTTC.

This clonotype turned up a few times. V usage is TRBV28 and J usage is TRBJ1-4; TRBD1 matches 11 bases. J lost 7 bases, V lost 5 bases, and 3 bases had no gene match. CDR3 size: 14 residues. Germline CDR1 reads MDHEN; CDR2 reads SYDVKM. This chain's CDR3 is CASSMDRGLEKLFF. CDR3 bases: TGTGCCAGCAGTATGGACAGGGGGCTTGAAAAACTGTTTTTT.

This clonotype appeared a few times. V is TRBV19 and J is TRBJ1-2, with a possible D match to TRBD1 (5 bases). V lost 7 bases and J 2 bases, leaving 11 bases between the germline ends. Germline lookup yields CDR1 LNHDA and CDR2 SQIVND (reference sequence). The CDR3 is made up of 13 amino acids. CDR3 coding DNA: TGTGCCAGTATTGGGGGACGGAACTATGGCTACACCTTC. It encodes CASIGGRNYGYTF.

Ten or more counts support this clonotype. The V gene is TRBV28, the J gene TRBJ1-2, with TRBD1 matching 7 bases. The V segment lost 6 bases and the J segment 4 bases; nucleotides outside the gene matches: 11. There are 15 residues in the CDR3. Germline CDR1 and CDR2: MDHEN and SYDVKM. Here the CDR3 reads CASSPGQRRAYGYTF. CDR3 nucleotides: TGTGCCAGCAGCCCGGGACAGCGGCGGGCCTATGGCTACACCTTC.

The CDR3 DNA reads as TGTGCCAGCAGACCAGCGGGGGACACTGAAGCTTTCTTT. It yields the protein CASRPAGDTEAFF. The V call is TRBV28, the J call TRBJ1-1; a weak D match, TRBD1 (5 bases). Germline V gives CDR1 MDHEN, CDR2 SYDVKM. The CDR3 totals 13 residues. V lost 6 bases to trimming and J lost 3 bases, with 11 bases between them.

The table lists this clonotype with many counts. The chain is built from TRBV2 and TRBJ2-3; D is unresolved. The length of the CDR3 is 11 residues. V was clipped by 3 bases and J by 7 bases, with 5 bases between them. Germline CDR1 reads SNHLY; CDR2 reads FYNNEI. The CDR3 loop reads CASSDEYTQYF. The CDR3 bases are TGTGCCAGCAGTGATGAGTATACGCAGTATTTT.

This clonotype was recorded at least ten times. V and J are TRBV11-1 and TRBJ1-1; 7 bases are shared with TRBD1. V was clipped by 4 bases and J by 4 bases; unmatched bases: 6. Germline V gene data show CDR1 as SGHAT and CDR2 as FQDESV (reference sequence). This CDR3 is 14 amino acids long. The CDR3 sequence is CASSSYRGRTEAFF. The CDR3 bases are TGTGCCAGCAGCTCATACAGGGGTCGCACTGAAGCTTTCTTT.

This clonotype was observed many times. J is TRBJ1-3 and V is TRBV13; 7 bases map to TRBD1. CDR3 length: 16 residues. Trimming removed 5 bases from V and 3 bases from J; junction bases left unmatched: 10. Germline V gene sequence: CDR1 PRHDT, CDR2 FYEKMQ (reference sequence). The CDR3: CASSKRQGWDGNTIYF. In DNA, the CDR3 is TGTGCCAGCAGCAAACGACAGGGTTGGGATGGAAACACCATATATTTT.

There are a few counts of this clonotype. The rearrangement uses TRBV5-1 and TRBJ1-1, with D possibly TRBD1 on 5 matching bases. The CDR3 spans 15 residues. V was clipped by 3 bases and J by 3 bases, with 15 bases between them. Germline V gives CDR1 SGHRS, CDR2 YFSETQ. DNA for the CDR3: TGCGCCAGCAGCTCCTCCGGGACCGGGGACACTGAAGCTTTCTTT. Encoded protein: CASSSSGTGDTEAFF. Combining the CDR3 with reference TRBV5-1 and TRBJ1-1 gives the whole variable domain KAGVTQTPRYLIKTRGQQVTLSCSPISGHRSVSWYQQTPGQGLQFLFEYFSETQRNKGNFPGRFSGRQFSNSRSEMNVSTLELGDSALYLCASSSSGTGDTEAFFGQGTRLTVV.

The V call is TRBV20-1, the J call TRBJ1-1; possibly TRBD1 for D (5 bases). Trimming took off 6 bases at V and 8 bases at J, with 16 bases between the two ends. The germline V gene encodes CDR1 DFQATT and CDR2 SNEGSKA (reference sequence). CDR3 length equals 12 residues. CDR3 region: CSATDRLGEAFF. The CDR3 coding sequence is TGCAGTGCGACAGACAGATTAGGGGAAGCTTTCTTT.

This clonotype was observed many times. The rearrangement links TRBV13 to TRBJ2-2; TRBD2 is a possible D gene (6 bases). The CDR3 runs 16 residues. The germline gives CDR1 PRHDT, CDR2 FYEKMQ (reference sequence). V was shortened by 5 bases and J by 1 base, with 14 bases between the two germline ends. CDR3 DNA sequence: TGTGCCAGCAGCACCCGACTAGAGCTGAACACCGGGGAGCTGTTTTTT. This encodes CASSTRLELNTGELFF. The variable domain in full, with the rest retrieved from reference TRBV13 and TRBJ2-2, is AAGVIQSPRHLIKEKRETATLKCYPIPRHDTVYWYQQGPGQDPQFLISFYEKMQSDKGSIPDRFSAQQFSDYHSELNMSSLELGDSALYFCASSTRLELNTGELFFGEGSRLTVL.

Comments on this clonotype: A single base separates this from a much larger clone, so it may be a read error. V is TRBV20-1 and J is TRBJ2-7; D call uncertain. Between the trimmed V and J ends, which lost 3 bases and 1 base, there was a span of 13 bases. Germline-derived CDR1 and CDR2 are DFQATT and SNEGSKA (reference sequence). This CDR3 is 14 amino acids long. CDR3 loop: CSARLLVASYEQYF. The CDR3 bases are TGCAGTGCTAGGCTGCTTGTGGCATCCTACGAGCAGTACTTC.

This clonotype was counted only a few times. This chain connects TRBV29-1 to TRBJ2-5, with TRBD1 as a possible D gene (6 bases). Germline CDR1 SQVTM, CDR2 ANQGSEA. V lost 6 bases and J lost 4, with 18 bases in between. This CDR3 is 14 amino acids long. In nucleotides, the CDR3 is TGCAGCGTGGAGACAGGAATGGTGGGAGAGACCCAGTACTTC. It specifies CSVETGMVGETQYF.

This clonotype was seen many times. The chain links TRBV28 to TRBJ2-6, with 9 bases that match TRBD1. The trim removed 4 bases at V and 0 bases at J, leaving 13 bases unmatched. The germline gives CDR1 MDHEN, CDR2 SYDVKM. The CDR3 runs to 20 residues. Here the CDR3 reads CASSSLYGDRDSSGANVLTF. The DNA of the CDR3 is TGTGCCAGCAGTTCCCTCTACGGGGACAGGGATAGCTCTGGGGCCAACGTCCTGACTTTC. The full variable domain, in which reference TRBV28 and TRBJ2-6 provide the parts outside the CDR3, is DVKVTQSSRYLVKRTGEKVFLECVQDMDHENMFWYRQDPGLGLRLIYFSYDVKMKEKGDIPEGYSVSREKKERFSLILESASTNQTSMYLCASSSLYGDRDSSGANVLTFGAGSRLTVL.

This clonotype was detected only a few times. The chain joins TRBV19 to TRBJ2-1; D perhaps matches TRBD2 (7 bases). Germline CDR1 LNHDA, CDR2 SQIVND (reference sequence). Trimming took 7 bases from V and 2 from J, leaving 15 bases between them. The CDR3 is 15 amino acids. The CDR3 sequence is CASTIGRGTYNEQFF. DNA of the CDR3: TGTGCCAGTACAATAGGGAGGGGGACCTACAATGAGCAGTTCTTC.

This clonotype has more than one count but fewer than ten. The V call is TRBV6-5, the J call TRBJ2-5; unclear D gene. Germline lookup yields CDR1 MNHEY and CDR2 SVGAGI. The CDR3 has 12 residues. V gave up 6 bases and J gave up 4 bases, with 9 bases separating them. The CDR3, as DNA: TGTGCCAGCAGGTACAACGGAGAGACCCAGTACTTC. Residues: CASRYNGETQYF.

This clonotype was seen many times. The chain uses TRBV20-1 and TRBJ2-1; 9 bases are shared with TRBD1. CDR1 is DFQATT, CDR2 SNEGSKA, per germline (reference sequence). The CDR3 length is 15 residues. The V gene end was trimmed by 7 bases and the J gene end by 9 bases; junction bases not matched to a gene: 16. DNA of the CDR3: TGCAGTGTTTCACCCGGGACAGGGAGAATGAGTGAGCAGTTCTTC. Encoded protein: CSVSPGTGRMSEQFF.

The chain recombines TRBV6-1 with TRBJ2-6; D gene unclear. This CDR3 comprises 16 residues. From germline, CDR1 is MNHNS and CDR2 SASEGT. V lost 5 bases to trimming and J lost 1 base, with 12 bases between them. DNA of the CDR3: TGTGCCAGCAGTCCCCCGAGGAGTTCTGGGGCCAACGTCCTGACTTTC. Translated: CASSPPRSSGANVLTF.

This clonotype occurred many times. The CDR3 protein is CASSWSRPGQDEQFF. The CDR3 DNA reads as TGTGCCAGCAGTTGGTCTCGCCCCGGGCAGGATGAGCAGTTCTTC. This sequence joins TRBV6-5 and TRBJ2-1, with no clear D. This CDR3 comprises 15 residues. V was shortened by 4 bases and J by 8 bases, with 18 bases between the two germline ends. The germline gives CDR1 MNHEY, CDR2 SVGAGI.

This clonotype was seen a handful of times. The rearrangement uses TRBV27 and TRBJ2-1; TRBD1 might be the D (5 bases). CDR3 size: 14 residues. Trimming took off 5 bases at V and 4 bases at J, with 12 bases between the two ends. CDR1 and CDR2 from the germline V gene are MNHEY and SMNVEV (reference sequence). The CDR3 sequence: CASSRTQVYNEQFF. Here the CDR3 DNA reads TGTGCCAGCAGTAGGACACAGGTTTACAATGAGCAGTTCTTC.

This clonotype occurred many times. V and J are TRBV10-3 and TRBJ1-1; a possible D gene is TRBD1 (5 bases). The CDR3 is 13 amino acids. Germline V CDR1 and CDR2: ENHRY, SYGVKD. V gave up 7 bases and J gave up 0 bases, with 9 bases separating them. In DNA, the CDR3 is TGTGCCATCACCCGGGACTTGAACACTGAAGCTTTCTTT. This encodes CAITRDLNTEAFF.

The chain recombines TRBV20-1 with TRBJ2-2; TRBD2 agrees at 11 bases. In germline, CDR1 is DFQATT, CDR2 SNEGSKA (reference sequence). V gave up 1 base and J gave up 5 bases; unmatched junction bases: 6. The CDR3 sequence is 16 residues long. DNA for the CDR3: TGCAGTGCTAGAGCGCTGACTAGCGGGATGACCGGGGAGCTGTTTTTT. As protein: CSARALTSGMTGELFF.

Remarks on this clonotype: A far larger clone is one nucleotide away, so this likely arose from a read error. The chain links TRBV28 to TRBJ2-5; 7 bases are a match to TRBD1. The J call may not be correct, given that the DNA end is closer to TRBJ2-1. Germline CDR1 MDHEN, CDR2 SYDVKM. There are 20 residues in the CDR3. The CDR3 bases are TGTGCCAGCAGGCCTCACTCCGCCGGGACAGTCAAACAAAGGGTCGACGAGCAGTTCTTC. It encodes CASRPHSAGTVKQRVDEQFF.

This clonotype was observed a handful of times. This may arise from a read error, as a much more abundant clone is one base away. This chain joins TRBV5-1 and TRBJ2-7, with D uncertain. CDR3 size: 14 residues. Germline V lookup: CDR1 SGHRS, CDR2 YFSETQ. CDR3 amino acids: CASSLSRIKHELYF. As DNA, the CDR3 is TGCGCCAGCAGCTTGTCCCGTATCAAGCACGAGCTGTACTTC. Filled out from reference TRBV5-1 and TRBJ2-7, the complete variable domain reads KAGVTQTPRYLIKTRGQQVTLSCSPISGHRSVSWYQQTPGQGLQFLFEYFSETQRNKGNFPGRFSGRQFSNSRSEMNVSTLELGDSALYLCASSLSRIKHELYFGPGTRLTVT.

This clonotype was seen at least ten times. This sequence joins TRBV3-1 and TRBJ1-1, with 8 bases matching TRBD1. The CDR3 runs to 14 residues. Germline V gene data show CDR1 as LGHDT and CDR2 as YNNKEL (reference sequence). The trim removed 1 base at V and 6 bases at J, leaving 4 bases unmatched. CDR3 in DNA: TGTGCCAGCAGCCAAGGGGACAGGTTGCCTGAAGCTTTCTTT. It is translated as CASSQGDRLPEAFF.